In this sample, the clone carrying this T cell receptor (beta chain) turned up a few times. What it recognizes is unknown. Other nucleotide sequences from this sample produce the same CDR3. The time point is: cycle 4 day 1 (C4D1), after 6 weeks of nivolumab. Each of the patients experienced relapse following autologous stem cell transplantation, and their brentuximab vedotin exposure differed. The study purified CD4+ T cells from thawed PBMCs using magnetic negative selection. This CDR3 has 14 amino acids. The germline V gene encodes CDR1 SGDLS and CDR2 YYNGEE. V was clipped by 6 bases and J by 8 bases, with 20 bases between them. Profiling relied on immunoSEQ multiplex PCR, and the TCRdb table lists in-frame clones only, not all of them. This sample has around 30,000 clones, with approximately 90% found just once. The sample is drawn from a study of PD-1 blockade in classical Hodgkin lymphoma. General observations from the study: Some patients began nivolumab under 1 year after ASCT. These patients were excluded from later analyses. TCR diversity in CD4+, not CD8+, cells rose significantly by C4D1. Newly diagnosed patients were reported to start with lower TCR diversity than healthy donors.

The chain carries TRBV9 and TRBJ1-2; possible D gene TRBD1, 6 bases. The clonotype comes from a human donor with classical Hodgkin lymphoma. The starting material was CD4+ T cells from blood, obtained before the fourth cycle of nivolumab. This CDR3 reads CASTIIQGGSGYTF. Written as DNA, the CDR3 is TGTGCCAGCACCATTATACAGGGAGGGTCGGGCTACACCTTC.